The source of this TCR beta chain is a study of regulatory dendritic cells for organ transplantation. Assay used: immunoSEQ multiplex PCR; TCRdb lists only in-frame clones, some missing. The sample lists about 34,000 clones; roughly nine tenths were seen once. Germline loops: CDR1 SQVTM, CDR2 ANQGSEA. Trimming removed 0 bases from V and 4 bases from J; junction bases left unmatched: 8. The CDR3 extends over 15 amino acids. This chain connects TRBV29-1 to TRBJ1-2; the match to TRBD1 covers 7 bases. The sequenced material came from naive CD4+ T cells from blood. Indicated subset: CD45RA+ naive T cells. The TCR comes from a human donor in good health. The CDR3 is CSVEDAVAGGYGYTF. CDR3 bases: TGCAGCGTTGAAGATGCAGTGGCAGGGGGCTATGGCTACACCTTC.